Each of the 31 T cell receptor beta chains below was sequenced from the same sample in a study of regulatory T cells in long-lasting Graves disease. This sample's time point: newly diagnosed GD, antithyroid drugs for less than 3 months. The TCR library used RNA extracted from PBMCs. In building TCR beta libraries, iRepertoire HTBI primers were used together with Arm-PCR of CDR3 regions. TCRdb called the multiplex PCR reads again in MiXCR, with one record for every CDR3 protein. This sample has about 460,000 distinct CDR3 sequences, with 11% to 15% found just once. The same data also went into a second study, on T cells in Graves' hyperthyroidism and ophthalmopathy.

Material: peripheral blood mononuclear cells (PBMCs), obtained at new diagnosis, from a patient treated with antithyroid drugs. These receptors came from a woman aged 50 to 60 with Graves disease.

The V gene is TRBV30, the J gene TRBJ2-5; the match to TRBD2 covers 14 bases. The CDR3 length is 18 residues. Unmatched junction bases numbered 13, after V lost 5 bases and J lost 2 bases. CDR1 and CDR2 from the germline V gene are GTSNPN and SVGIG (reference sequence). The CDR3 loop reads CAWGKGLAGVSGQETQYF. In DNA form, the CDR3 reads TGTGCCTGGGGTAAGGGACTAGCGGGAGTATCGGGGCAAGAGACCCAGTACTTC.

This clonotype was seen ten or more times. The chain is built from TRBV29-1 and TRBJ2-1, with D perhaps matching TRBD1 or TRBD2 (5 bases each). V was trimmed by 4 bases and J by 3 bases, leaving 16 bases between them. The CDR3 covers 15 residues. Per the germline V gene, CDR1 is SQVTM and CDR2 is ANQGSEA. CDR3 in amino acids: CSVGAGTAIYNEQFF. The CDR3 DNA sequence: TGCAGCGTTGGGGCTGGGACCGCGATCTACAATGAGCAGTTCTTC.

The chain combines TRBV3-1 with TRBJ2-3, with TRBD1 matching 8 bases. CDR3 length equals 17 residues. J was trimmed by 3 bases and V by 4 bases; bases with no gene match: 12. Germline V gives CDR1 LGHDT, CDR2 YNNKEL (reference sequence). The CDR3 region is CASSPVPGQEETDTQYF. The CDR3 nucleotides are TGTGCCAGCAGCCCCGTCCCGGGACAGGAGGAGACAGATACGCAGTATTTT.

The table lists this clonotype with a few counts. The chain combines TRBV30 with TRBJ2-1; the match to TRBD2 covers 7 bases. The CDR3 has 16 residues. Germline V gene lookup returns CDR1 GTSNPN and CDR2 SVGIG (reference sequence). Trimming cost V 2 bases and J 5 bases; bases outside gene matches: 12. The CDR3: CAWSIVPVGLNNEQFF. The CDR3 DNA follows: TGTGCCTGGAGTATAGTTCCAGTGGGACTAAACAATGAGCAGTTCTTC.

This clonotype was detected many times. CDR3: CAISGASGRRTSNEQFF. The CDR3 DNA reads as TGTGCCATCAGTGGGGCTAGCGGGAGAAGAACTAGCAATGAGCAGTTCTTC. The rearrangement uses TRBV10-3 and TRBJ2-1; 10 bases are shared with TRBD2. The CDR3 sequence is 17 residues long. Germline-derived CDR1 and CDR2 are ENHRY and SYGVKD. The V gene end was trimmed by 4 bases and the J gene end by 6 bases; junction bases not matched to a gene: 12.

A few counts support this clonotype. CDR3: CASSDRTGAEQYF. CDR3 nucleotide sequence: TGCGCCAGCAGCGACAGGACAGGGGCCGAGCAGTACTTC. V is TRBV5-1 and J is TRBJ2-7; 9 bases match TRBD1. CDR1 is SGHRS, CDR2 YFSETQ, per germline. J lost 6 bases, V lost 4 bases, and 5 bases had no gene match. CDR3 length: 13 amino acids.

Concerning this clonotype itself: A much larger clone lies a single base off, so this may be a read error. The chain links TRBV24-1 to TRBJ1-2; maybe TRBD1 (6 bases). Germline V gene sequence: CDR1 KGHDR, CDR2 SFDVKD. CDR3 size: 14 residues. The CDR3 DNA is TGTGCCACCAGTGATCCACAGGGAAACTATGACTACACCTTC. Translated, it gives CATSDPQGNYDYTF.

As regards this clonotype: This likely traces to a read error, being one base from a far larger clone. This chain connects TRBV28 to TRBJ1-4; TRBD1 matches at 8 bases. The germline V gene has CDR1 MDHEN and CDR2 SYDVKM. V gave up 3 bases and J gave up 5 bases; unmatched junction bases: 2. This CDR3 region has 14 residues. As DNA, the CDR3 is TGTGCCAGCAGTTTCCGACAGGGGAATGAAAAACTGTTTTTT. Translating gives CASSFRQGNEKLFF.

This clonotype appeared many times. The V gene is TRBV18, the J gene TRBJ2-1; 8 nucleotides line up with TRBD2. The CDR3 sequence is 16 residues long. CDR1 is KGHSH and CDR2 is LQKENI in the germline V gene. V lost 3 bases to trimming and J lost 3 bases; unmatched junction nucleotides: 7. The CDR3 here is CASSPSGDPIYNEQFF. The CDR3 DNA is TGTGCCAGCTCACCTAGCGGGGACCCGATCTACAATGAGCAGTTCTTC.

This clonotype turned up a few times. The chain has TRBV9 and TRBJ2-3; 14 bases are a match to TRBD2. This CDR3 spans 18 amino acids. Germline V gene sequence: CDR1 SGDLS, CDR2 YYNGEE. The J segment lost 5 bases and the V segment lost 4 bases, leaving 12 bases of the junction unmatched. The CDR3 bases are TGTGCCAGCAGCCGGGGGACTAGCGGGAGCCTCTCTGGAGATACGCAGTATTTT. It yields the protein CASSRGTSGSLSGDTQYF.

This clonotype was seen a handful of times. J is TRBJ1-2 and V is TRBV10-3; no firm D call. V was clipped by 0 bases and J by 5 bases, with 16 bases between them. The length of the CDR3 is 16 residues. Germline CDR1 is ENHRY and CDR2 is SYGVKD. CDR3 nucleotides: TGTGCCATCAGTGAGTCTGGGGAGACTGCGACTTATGGCTACACCTTC. Its protein product is CAISESGETATYGYTF.

This clonotype appeared a few times. The chain uses TRBV20-1 and TRBJ2-5, with 11 bases lining up with TRBD2. The CDR3 is 12 residues long. V shed 5 bases and J 4 bases; nucleotides not matched to a gene: 0. The germline V gene has CDR1 DFQATT and CDR2 SNEGSKA (reference sequence). DNA for the CDR3: TGCAGTGCTGGACTAGCGGGAGAGACCCAGTACTTC. Protein sequence: CSAGLAGETQYF.

This clonotype was counted ten times or more. The gene calls are TRBV7-9 and TRBJ2-3; 7 bases map to TRBD1. Germline CDR1 and CDR2: SEHNR and FQNEAQ (reference sequence). The CDR3 length is 19 residues. Germline trimming cut 5 bases from V and 0 bases from J; bases unmatched to any gene: 17. CDR3 sequence reads: CASSQTGQAPYSSTDTQYF. In nucleotides, the CDR3 is TGTGCCAGCAGCCAAACAGGACAGGCACCTTATTCTAGCACAGATACGCAGTATTTT.

This clonotype occurred many times. The rearrangement links TRBV6-1 to TRBJ1-2; D is possibly TRBD1 (6 bases). CDR1 and CDR2 from the germline V gene are MNHNS and SASEGT. Trimming stripped 0 bases from V and 6 bases from J, with 11 bases between. CDR3 length equals 14 residues. This CDR3 is CASSEARGGHGYTF. The CDR3 bases are TGTGCCAGCAGTGAAGCCCGGGGGGGCCATGGCTACACCTTC.

The genes are TRBV10-3 and TRBJ1-1; no firm D call. This CDR3 spans 14 amino acids. Between the trimmed V and J ends, which lost 3 bases and 1 base, there was a span of 9 bases. Germline V gene data show CDR1 as ENHRY and CDR2 as SYGVKD. The CDR3 region is CAISDQRTNTEAFF. The DNA of the CDR3 is TGTGCCATCAGTGATCAGAGGACGAACACTGAAGCTTTCTTT.

Note on this clonotype: Since a much larger clone is just one base distant, this may be a read error. The chain employs TRBV30 and TRBJ2-7; D is ambiguous. Germline CDR1 and CDR2: GTSNPN and SVGIG (reference sequence). The CDR3 runs to 14 residues. The CDR3 sequence: CTWSVQRASYEQYF. The CDR3 DNA is TGTACCTGGAGTGTACAGCGCGCCTCCTACGAGCAGTACTTC.

This clonotype showed up many times. The chain's CDR3 is CASSQASGNQPQHF. For the CDR3, the DNA is TGTGCCAGCAGCCAGGCTTCAGGGAATCAGCCCCAGCATTTT. The V gene is TRBV3-1, the J gene TRBJ1-5; D perhaps matches TRBD1 (5 bases). The CDR3 runs 14 residues. V was pared by 3 bases and J by 4 bases, with 10 bases between. Germline-derived CDR1 and CDR2 are LGHDT and YNNKEL (reference sequence).

The chain's CDR3 is CASSQEGLAVGETQYF. DNA of the CDR3: TGCGCCAGCAGCCAAGAAGGACTAGCGGTCGGAGAGACCCAGTACTTC. The chain has TRBV4-1 and TRBJ2-5, with 10 nucleotides matching TRBD2. This CDR3 region has 16 residues. V trimming: 0 bases; J trimming: 4 bases; junction bases outside the gene matches: 5. CDR1 is MGHRA and CDR2 is YSYEKL in the germline V gene.

A few counts support this clonotype. The chain carries TRBV19 and TRBJ1-6, with 7 bases fitting TRBD1. Trimming at V came to 5 bases and at J to 8 bases, leaving 12 bases not matched to a gene. This CDR3 spans 16 amino acids. From germline, CDR1 is LNHDA and CDR2 SQIVND (reference sequence). CDR3 sequence: CASSYGRQGIDSPLHF. CDR3 DNA sequence: TGTGCCAGTAGTTATGGGCGACAGGGAATTGATTCACCCCTCCACTTT.

This clonotype was detected ten times or more. V usage is TRBV20-1 and J usage is TRBJ2-3; D unclear. This CDR3 comprises 15 residues. Germline loops: CDR1 DFQATT, CDR2 SNEGSKA (reference sequence). The V and J ends lost 1 base and 0 bases respectively, with 11 bases between them. As DNA, the CDR3 is TGCAGTGCTAGAGCATTAGGCCACAGCACAGATACGCAGTATTTT. This gives the protein CSARALGHSTDTQYF.

This clonotype was detected ten times or more. V gene TRBV12-3 or TRBV12-4 combines with J gene TRBJ1-2, with D tentatively TRBD1 (5 bases). The length of the CDR3 is 14 residues. With 3 bases removed from V and 4 bases from J, the gap between germline ends came to 12 bases. CDR3 coding DNA: TGTGCCAGCAGTTTTGTCAGCGGGACCTATGGCTACACCTTC. Its protein is CASSFVSGTYGYTF.

This clonotype was counted only a few times. This chain joins TRBV9 and TRBJ2-7; 7 bases map to TRBD2. This CDR3 spans 14 amino acids. In germline, CDR1 is SGDLS, CDR2 YYNGEE. The ends lost 0 bases at V and 7 bases at J; junction bases unmatched: 7. This CDR3 reads CASSVGDGEGEQYF. In DNA form, the CDR3 reads TGTGCCAGCAGCGTAGGTGATGGGGAGGGTGAGCAGTACTTC.

Only a few counts were recorded for this clonotype. The rearrangement uses TRBV28 and TRBJ1-2, with no clear D. The CDR3 covers 11 residues. Trimming shortened V by 8 bases and J by 4 bases, and 8 bases separated the two germline ends. Per germline, CDR1 MDHEN and CDR2 SYDVKM. In DNA form, the CDR3 reads TGTGCCAGCCCCGTGGGCTATGGCTACACCTTC. Its translation is CASPVGYGYTF.

In DNA, the CDR3 is TGTGCCAGCAGACGCGCCCCGGGTGAAAAACTGTTTTTT. Translation: CASRRAPGEKLFF. The V call is TRBV7-9, the J call TRBJ1-4, with D unclear. Trimming cost V 6 bases and J 7 bases, with 12 bases left between them. The CDR3 spans 13 residues. Germline V gene sequence: CDR1 SEHNR, CDR2 FQNEAQ (reference sequence).

This clonotype was seen repeatedly, ten times or more. The V and J genes are TRBV7-3 and TRBJ2-1, with D perhaps given as TRBD1 or TRBD2 (5 bases each). The CDR3 loop spans 14 amino acids. The V gene's germline CDR1 is SGHTA and CDR2 FQGTGA. Trimming pared 5 bases from V and 2 bases from J, leaving 10 bases between. The CDR3: CASSPGPPYNEQFF. The CDR3 DNA is TGTGCCAGCAGCCCGGGACCGCCCTACAATGAGCAGTTCTTC. Looking up the rest from reference TRBV7-3 and TRBJ2-1 gives the full variable domain: GAGVSQTPSNKVTEKGKYVELRCDPISGHTALYWYRQSLGQGPEFLIYFQGTGAADDSGLPNDRFFAVRPEGSVSTLKIQRTERGDSAVYLCASSPGPPYNEQFFGPGTRLTVL.

This clonotype was seen ten or more times. The chain uses TRBV6-2 or TRBV6-3 and TRBJ2-3, with 12 bases matching TRBD2. Per the germline V gene, CDR1 is MNHEY and CDR2 is SVGEGT. The CDR3 totals 19 residues. Trimming cost V 1 base and J 4 bases; bases outside gene matches: 12. CDR3 amino acids: CASSYFYDWTSGIADTQYF. DNA of the CDR3: TGTGCCAGCAGTTACTTCTACGATTGGACTAGCGGGATCGCAGATACGCAGTATTTT.

As to this clonotype: One base separates it from a far larger clone, so it is likely a read error. The chain links TRBV11-2 to TRBJ2-1; TRBD2 aligns across 8 bases. V trimming: 8 bases; J trimming: 10 bases; junction bases outside the gene matches: 7. Looked up from germline, CDR1 is SGHAT and CDR2 is FQNNGV. This CDR3 comprises 12 residues. CDR3 region: CASGGGPYEQFF. The CDR3 DNA reads as TGTGCCAGCGGCGGGGGGCCCTACGAGCAGTTCTTC.

The chain has TRBV5-1 and TRBJ2-7; 7 bases match TRBD1. V was pared by 5 bases and J by 6 bases, with 14 bases of the junction left unmatched. The V gene's germline CDR1 is SGHRS and CDR2 YFSETQ. The CDR3 consists of 15 residues. As DNA, the CDR3 is TGCGCCAGCAGGCCCCTTCGGGACAGTTTAAGCGAGCAGTACTTC. Its protein product is CASRPLRDSLSEQYF.

In regard to this clonotype: One end of the junction fails to match germline, which may point to a read error. The CDR3 here is CGSSSDSVSCPEQYF. The DNA of the CDR3 is TGTGGCAGCAGCTCGGATAGCGTTTCCTGCCCCGAGCAGTACTTC. J is TRBJ2-7 and V is TRBV3-1, with D perhaps matching TRBD2 (5 bases). From germline, CDR1 is LGHDT and CDR2 YNNKEL (reference sequence). The CDR3 runs 15 residues.

On this clonotype itself: A much larger clone sits a single nucleotide away, making a read error possible. The rearrangement joins TRBV12-3 or TRBV12-4 to TRBJ2-1, with TRBD2 as a possible D gene (5 bases). CDR3 size: 15 residues. CDR3 nucleotide sequence: TGTGCCAGCAGTTTAAGTCTAGCTCCCTACAATGTGCAGTTCTTC. As protein: CASSLSLAPYNVQFF.

The chain links TRBV6-1 to TRBJ2-3, with D unclear. Trimming cost V 7 bases and J 3 bases, with 14 bases left between them. CDR1 MNHNS and CDR2 SASEGT come from the germline V gene. The CDR3 is 14 amino acids. CDR3 bases: TGTGCCAGCATCTTAAACGGGCTTACAGATACGCAGTATTTT. It is translated as CASILNGLTDTQYF.